This is a list of T cell receptor beta chains from one sample in a study of cytomegalovirus exposure and HLA in healthy donors. Produced via immunoSEQ multiplex PCR; TCRdb's table is partial and in-frame only. The sample records tens of thousands of clones, 60% to 80% being singletons. Sequenced sample: PBMCs. These receptors came from a woman between 40 and 55 years old in good health and CMV-seropositive. The CDR3 runs from the conserved cysteine through the conserved F or W. D genes are given only for firm matches. Not all rows give a size; the values are once, few, many and, for expanded clones, a class.

d_gene,v_gene,abundance,j_gene,CDR3nt,CDR3aa
-,TRBV4-2,-,TRBJ1-1,TGTGCCAGCAGCCAGGCCGGAAGAGGCACTGAAGCTTTCTTT,CASSQAGRGTEAFF
-,TRBV30,-,TRBJ1-5,TGTGCCTGGAGTAAGGCAAGCGGCAATCAGCCCCAGCATTTT,CAWSKASGNQPQHF
-,TRBV25-1,-,TRBJ1-1,TGTGCCAGCAGTGAACAGGCGAACACTGAAGCTTTCTTT,CASSEQANTEAFF
TRBD1,TRBV11-1,-,TRBJ1-2,TGTGCCAGCAGCTTAGGAGGGACAGGCAACTATGGCTACACCTTC,CASSLGGTGNYGYTF
TRBD2,TRBV5-6,-,TRBJ2-3,TGTGCCAGCAGTGGGGCGGGGGGGACGCAGTATTTT,CASSGAGGTQYF
-,TRBV25-1,few,TRBJ1-6,TGTGCCAGCAAACAGACAGGCTATAATTCACCCCTCCACTTT,CASKQTGYNSPLHF
TRBD1,TRBV6-4,few,TRBJ1-2,TGTGCCAGCAGTGTTACAGGGGGCGTTGGCTACACCTTC,CASSVTGGVGYTF
-,TRBV5-6,-,TRBJ1-6,TGTGCCAGCAGCTTGAAGCTGAGCTCCTATAATTCACCCCTCCACTTT,CASSLKLSSYNSPLHF
-,TRBV5-1,few,TRBJ2-5,TGCGCCAGCAGCTTAGGGGTTCCCAAAGACCTTTTGGATCAAGAGACCCAGTACTTC,CASSLGVPKDLLDQETQYF
TRBD1,TRBV5-6,-,TRBJ1-1,TGTGCCAGCAGCTTGATCTCGGACAGGAAAGCTTTCTTT,CASSLISDRKAFF
TRBD2,TRBV5-4,-,TRBJ2-2,TGTGCCAGCAGCTCCCTAGCGGGGTCCACGAACACCGGGGAGCTGTTTTTT,CASSSLAGSTNTGELFF
-,TRBV7-2,-,TRBJ1-4,TGTGCCAGCAGCCCGAGGATCGATGAAAAACTGTTTTTT,CASSPRIDEKLFF
TRBD1,TRBV7-3,-,TRBJ1-2,TGTGCCAGCAGCTTAGTACCAGGGGGGTATGGTGGCTACACCTTC,CASSLVPGGYGGYTF
-,TRBV19,-,TRBJ1-5,TGTGCCAGTAGTAAAGCGGACTTAGAGGCCCAGCATTTT,CASSKADLEAQHF
-,TRBV2,few,TRBJ1-1,TGTGCCAGCAGTGAAGGGGGGGGGAGGGCTGAAGCTTTCTTT,CASSEGGGRAEAFF
TRBD1,TRBV5-1,-,TRBJ2-7,TGCGCCAGCAGCGTGCTGGACAGGGGAGCGGGGGAGCAGTACTTC,CASSVLDRGAGEQYF
-,TRBV7-2,-,TRBJ1-4,TGTGCCAGCAGCGTTCTCAGCGGGGGTTGGGAAAAACTGTTTTTT,CASSVLSGGWEKLFF
-,TRBV5-1,-,TRBJ2-3,TGCGCCAGCAGCTTACAAACAGCAGATACGCAGTATTTT,CASSLQTADTQYF
-,TRBV30,few,TRBJ1-1,TGTGCCTGGAGGATACAGGGGAACACTGAAGCTTTCTTT,CAWRIQGNTEAFF
-,TRBV7-2,once,TRBJ2-5,TGTGCCAGCAGTCCCCCGGGAACCCAAGAGACCCAGTACTTC,CASSPPGTQETQYF
TRBD1,TRBV19,-,TRBJ2-3,TGTGCCAGTAGTGCCACCGGGACAGGGACTTGGGATACGCAGTATTTT,CASSATGTGTWDTQYF
-,TRBV10-3,-,TRBJ1-3,TGTGCCATCCGTGCAGGAGGGTCGCCCTCTGGAAACACCATATATTTT,CAIRAGGSPSGNTIYF
-,TRBV6-6,few,TRBJ2-2,TGTGCCAGCAGTCCCGACGGAGTCCTCCCCGGGGAGCTGTTTTTT,CASSPDGVLPGELFF
-,TRBV7-3,-,TRBJ2-5,TGTGCCAGCAGCTTACTCGGGAAACAGACCCAGTACTTC,CASSLLGKQTQYF
TRBD2,TRBV6-5,-,TRBJ2-1,TGTGCCAGCACCGAGACTAGCGGGGGTTTCAATGAGCAGTTCTTC,CASTETSGGFNEQFF
TRBD1,TRBV5-6,once,TRBJ1-1,TGTGCCAGCGGATGGGACAGGAACACTGAAGCTTTCTTT,CASGWDRNTEAFF
-,TRBV7-8,-,TRBJ2-7,TGTGCCAGCAGCTTAGCGGGGGCCTACCTTCGCTACGAGCAGTACTTC,CASSLAGAYLRYEQYF
TRBD1,TRBV5-1,-,TRBJ1-1,TGCGCCAGCAGCTTCGGGACAGGGGGCGAGGACACTGAAGCTTTCTTT,CASSFGTGGEDTEAFF
-,TRBV4-1,-,TRBJ2-7,TGCGCCAGCAGCCAAGAGCGGACATTCGGCGAGCAGTACTTC,CASSQERTFGEQYF
TRBD1,TRBV6-6,-,TRBJ2-7,TGTGCCAGCAGGAGACCGGGACAGGGTTCCTACGAGCAGTACTTC,CASRRPGQGSYEQYF
-,TRBV6-5,once,TRBJ1-1,TGTGCCAGCAGTTACTCGCCAGGGTTGGTCACTGAAGCTTTCTTT,CASSYSPGLVTEAFF
TRBD1,TRBV4-2,-,TRBJ1-2,TGTGCCAGCAGCCAAGATAACAGGGGACGGTATGGCTACACCTTC,CASSQDNRGRYGYTF
-,TRBV4-1,-,TRBJ2-7,TGCGCCAGCAGCGAGGGACTTCGCTCCTACGAGCAGTACTTC,CASSEGLRSYEQYF
-,TRBV5-1,-,TRBJ2-2,TGCGCCAGCAGCTTGGCCGGGGTGGACACCGGGGAGCTGTTTTTT,CASSLAGVDTGELFF
-,TRBV4-1,-,TRBJ1-2,TGCGCCAGCAGTCAACGGGCAGGCGAGGGTGTTAACTATGGCTACACCTTC,CASSQRAGEGVNYGYTF
-,TRBV7-9,-,TRBJ1-1,TGTGCCAGCAGCTTAGTCGCGGCTGAAGCTTTCTTT,CASSLVAAEAFF
TRBD1,TRBV18,-,TRBJ2-3,TGTGCCAGCTCCCCCCAGAGGGGGCCCCCAGATACGCAGTATTTT,CASSPQRGPPDTQYF
-,TRBV6-6,-,TRBJ1-2,TGTGCCAGCAGCCAGACAGATAACTATGGCTACACCTTC,CASSQTDNYGYTF
TRBD1,TRBV4-1,few,TRBJ1-1,TGCGCCAGCAGCCAGCCGACAGGGAAAACTGAAGCTTTCTTT,CASSQPTGKTEAFF
TRBD2,TRBV6-1,-,TRBJ2-1,TGTGCCAGCAGTGAATTCAGCGGGGCATACAATGAGCAGTTCTTC,CASSEFSGAYNEQFF
-,TRBV19,-,TRBJ2-7,TGTGCCAGTAGTATGCTGTTCGGAAGCGACTACGAGCAGTACTTC,CASSMLFGSDYEQYF
-,TRBV5-1,-,TRBJ2-3,TGCGCCAGCAGTCAGACACCTAGCACAGATACGCAGTATTTT,CASSQTPSTDTQYF
-,TRBV5-1,-,TRBJ1-2,TGCGCCAGCAGCCCTCGGACCTCGGGAGGCTACACCTTC,CASSPRTSGGYTF
-,TRBV5-1,-,TRBJ1-5,TGCGCCAGCAGCTTGGACGGGGGGCAAGAGCAGCCCCAGCATTTT,CASSLDGGQEQPQHF
-,TRBV10-3,-,TRBJ2-7,TGTGCCATCAGTGAGTCTCGTGCATCTAGCGAGCAGTACTTC,CAISESRASSEQYF
-,TRBV2,-,TRBJ1-2,TGTGCCAGCAAGGGGAGGGCAGGGGCCTCTCTTGGCTACACCTTC,CASKGRAGASLGYTF
TRBD1,TRBV9,-,TRBJ1-2,TGTGCCAGCAGCGTAGCGCCTGGACAGGGTGGCTACACCTTC,CASSVAPGQGGYTF
TRBD2,TRBV7-9,-,TRBJ2-1,TGTGCCAGCAGCCAGGCGGGGGGGCCACCCCATGAGCAGTTCTTC,CASSQAGGPPHEQFF
TRBD1,TRBV7-6,-,TRBJ1-3,TGTGCCAGCAGCTCAGGGGGCTACTCTGGAAACACCATATATTTT,CASSSGGYSGNTIYF
-,TRBV19,-,TRBJ1-1,TGTGCCAGTAGTCCAAACCAGGACATCAACACTGAAGCTTTCTTT,CASSPNQDINTEAFF
-,TRBV11-3,-,TRBJ2-7,TGTGCCAGCAGCCCCCCAGGGATAGGGACCTACGAGCAGTACTTC,CASSPPGIGTYEQYF
-,TRBV12-2,once,TRBJ2-3,TGTGCAAGTCGCTTAGTTTGTGACAGGGGACGCACAGATACGCAGTATTTT,CASRLVCDRGRTDTQYF
-,TRBV6-1,-,TRBJ2-7,TGTGCCAGCAGTGAAAGGGAGACTTTAAGTGAGCAGTACTTC,CASSERETLSEQYF